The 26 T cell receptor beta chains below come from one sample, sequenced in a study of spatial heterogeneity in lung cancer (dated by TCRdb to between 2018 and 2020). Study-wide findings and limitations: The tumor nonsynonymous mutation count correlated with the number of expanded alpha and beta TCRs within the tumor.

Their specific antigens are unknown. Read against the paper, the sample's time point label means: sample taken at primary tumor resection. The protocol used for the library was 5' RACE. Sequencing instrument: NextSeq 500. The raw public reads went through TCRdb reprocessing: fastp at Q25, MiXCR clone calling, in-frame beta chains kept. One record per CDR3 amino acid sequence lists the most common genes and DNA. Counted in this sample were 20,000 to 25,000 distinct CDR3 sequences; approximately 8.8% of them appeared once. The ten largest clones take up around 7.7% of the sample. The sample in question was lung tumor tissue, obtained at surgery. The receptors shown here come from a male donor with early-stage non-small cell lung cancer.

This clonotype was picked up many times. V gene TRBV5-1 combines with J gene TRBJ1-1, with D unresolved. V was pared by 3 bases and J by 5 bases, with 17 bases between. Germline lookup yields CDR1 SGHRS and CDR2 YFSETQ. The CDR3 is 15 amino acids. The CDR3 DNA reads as TGCGCCAGCAGCTGGTGGGCGGACGGGAATACTGAAGCTTTCTTT. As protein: CASSWWADGNTEAFF.

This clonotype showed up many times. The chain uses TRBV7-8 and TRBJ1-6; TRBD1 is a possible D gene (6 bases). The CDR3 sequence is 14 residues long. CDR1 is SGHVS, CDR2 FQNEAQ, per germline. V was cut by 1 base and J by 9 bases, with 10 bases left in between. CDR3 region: CASSLGGRGSPLHF. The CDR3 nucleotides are TGTGCCAGCAGCTTAGGGGGGCGAGGTTCACCCCTCCACTTT.

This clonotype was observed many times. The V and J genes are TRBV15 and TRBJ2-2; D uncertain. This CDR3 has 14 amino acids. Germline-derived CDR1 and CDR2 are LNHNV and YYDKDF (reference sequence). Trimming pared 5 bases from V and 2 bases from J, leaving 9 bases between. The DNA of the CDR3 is TGTGCCACCAGCCCATGGGGAAACACCGGGGAGCTGTTTTTT. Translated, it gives CATSPWGNTGELFF.

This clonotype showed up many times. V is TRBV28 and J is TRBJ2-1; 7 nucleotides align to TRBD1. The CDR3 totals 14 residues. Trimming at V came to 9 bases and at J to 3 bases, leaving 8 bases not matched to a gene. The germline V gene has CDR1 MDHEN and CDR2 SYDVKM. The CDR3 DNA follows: TGTGCCAGTTTTCGACAGGGTGTCTACAATGAGCAGTTCTTC. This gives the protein CASFRQGVYNEQFF.

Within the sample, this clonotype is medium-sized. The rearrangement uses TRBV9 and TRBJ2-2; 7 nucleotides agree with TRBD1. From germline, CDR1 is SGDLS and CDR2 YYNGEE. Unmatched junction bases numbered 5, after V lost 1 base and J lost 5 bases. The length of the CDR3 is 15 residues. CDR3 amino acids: CASSVTTGRTGELFF. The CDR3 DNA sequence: TGTGCCAGCAGCGTAACGACAGGGCGAACCGGGGAGCTGTTTTTT. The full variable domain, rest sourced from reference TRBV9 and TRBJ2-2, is DSGVTQTPKHLITATGQRVTLRCSPRSGDLSVYWYQQSLDQGLQFLIQYYNGEERAKGNILERFSAQQFPDLHSELNLSSLELGDSALYFCASSVTTGRTGELFFGEGSRLTVL.

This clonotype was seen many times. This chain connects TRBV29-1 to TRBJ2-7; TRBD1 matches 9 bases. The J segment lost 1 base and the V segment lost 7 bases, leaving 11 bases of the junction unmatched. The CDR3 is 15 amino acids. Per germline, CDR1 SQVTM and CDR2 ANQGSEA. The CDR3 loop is CSAKTGTGSSYEQYF. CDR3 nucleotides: TGCAGCGCAAAAACCGGGACAGGGTCTTCCTACGAGCAGTACTTC.

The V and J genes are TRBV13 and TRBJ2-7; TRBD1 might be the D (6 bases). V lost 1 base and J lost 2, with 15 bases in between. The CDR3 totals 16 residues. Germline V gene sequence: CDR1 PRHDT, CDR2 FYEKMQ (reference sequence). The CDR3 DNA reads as TGTGCCAGCAGCTTAGCCCCAGGGGCATTGACCTACGAGCAGTACTTC. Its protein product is CASSLAPGALTYEQYF. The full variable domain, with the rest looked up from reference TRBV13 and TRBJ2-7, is AAGVIQSPRHLIKEKRETATLKCYPIPRHDTVYWYQQGPGQDPQFLISFYEKMQSDKGSIPDRFSAQQFSDYHSELNMSSLELGDSALYFCASSLAPGALTYEQYFGPGTRLTVT.

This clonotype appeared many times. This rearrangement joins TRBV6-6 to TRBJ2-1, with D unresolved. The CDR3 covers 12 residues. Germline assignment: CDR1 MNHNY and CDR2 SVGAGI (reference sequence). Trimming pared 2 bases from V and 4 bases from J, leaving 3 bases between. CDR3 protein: CASSYLYNEQFF. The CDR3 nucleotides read TGTGCCAGCAGTTACCTTTACAATGAGCAGTTCTTC.

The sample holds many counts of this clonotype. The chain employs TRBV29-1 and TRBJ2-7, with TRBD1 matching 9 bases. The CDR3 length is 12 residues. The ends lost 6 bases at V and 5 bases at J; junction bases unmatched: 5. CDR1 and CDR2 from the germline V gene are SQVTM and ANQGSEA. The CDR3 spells CSVTGGNHEQYF. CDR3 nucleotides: TGCAGCGTCACAGGGGGCAACCACGAGCAGTACTTC.

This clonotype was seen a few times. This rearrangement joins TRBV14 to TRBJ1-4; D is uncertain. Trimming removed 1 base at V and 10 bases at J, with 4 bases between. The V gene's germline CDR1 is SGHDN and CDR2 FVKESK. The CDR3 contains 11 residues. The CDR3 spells CASSQGGKLFF. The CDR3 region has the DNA TGTGCCAGCAGCCAAGGAGGAAAACTGTTTTTT.

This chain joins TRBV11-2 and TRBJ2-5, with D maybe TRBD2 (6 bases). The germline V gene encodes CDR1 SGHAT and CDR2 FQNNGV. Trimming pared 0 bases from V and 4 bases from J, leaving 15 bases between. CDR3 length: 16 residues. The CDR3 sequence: CASSLDLTGAGETQYF. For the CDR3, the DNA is TGTGCCAGCAGCTTAGATCTTACGGGAGCCGGAGAGACCCAGTACTTC.

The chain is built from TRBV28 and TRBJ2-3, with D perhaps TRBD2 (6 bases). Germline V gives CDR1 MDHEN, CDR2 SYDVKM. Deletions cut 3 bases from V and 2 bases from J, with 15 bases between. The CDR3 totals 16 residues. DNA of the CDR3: TGTGCCAGCAGTTTTGGGGGGAGGCCCTACACAGATACGCAGTATTTT. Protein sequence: CASSFGGRPYTDTQYF.

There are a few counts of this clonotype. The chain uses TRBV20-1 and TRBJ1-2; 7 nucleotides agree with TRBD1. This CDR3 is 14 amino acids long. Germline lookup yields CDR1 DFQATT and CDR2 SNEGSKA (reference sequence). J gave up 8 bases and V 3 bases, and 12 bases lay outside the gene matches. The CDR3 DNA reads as TGCAGTGCTAGCATCCGGGACAGATCTCTGGGCTACACCTTC. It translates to CSASIRDRSLGYTF.

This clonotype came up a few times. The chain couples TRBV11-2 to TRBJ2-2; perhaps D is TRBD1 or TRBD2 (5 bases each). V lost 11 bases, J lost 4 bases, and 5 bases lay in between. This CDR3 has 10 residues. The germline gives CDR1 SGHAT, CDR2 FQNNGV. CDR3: CAGGTGELFF. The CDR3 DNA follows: TGTGCCGGGGGCACCGGGGAGCTGTTTTTT.

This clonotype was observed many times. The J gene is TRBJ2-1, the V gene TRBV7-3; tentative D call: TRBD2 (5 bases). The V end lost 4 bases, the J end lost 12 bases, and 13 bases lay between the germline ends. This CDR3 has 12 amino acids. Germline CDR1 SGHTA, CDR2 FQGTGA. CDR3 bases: TGTGCCAGCAGCTCCCAACTAGGCGGGCAGTTCTTC. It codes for CASSSQLGGQFF.

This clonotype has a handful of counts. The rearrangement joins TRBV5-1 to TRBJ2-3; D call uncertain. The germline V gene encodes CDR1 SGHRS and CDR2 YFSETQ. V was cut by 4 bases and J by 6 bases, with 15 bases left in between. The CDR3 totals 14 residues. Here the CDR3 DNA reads TGCGCCAGCAGCGCGGACGGCCCCGGGGATACGCAGTATTTT. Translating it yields CASSADGPGDTQYF.

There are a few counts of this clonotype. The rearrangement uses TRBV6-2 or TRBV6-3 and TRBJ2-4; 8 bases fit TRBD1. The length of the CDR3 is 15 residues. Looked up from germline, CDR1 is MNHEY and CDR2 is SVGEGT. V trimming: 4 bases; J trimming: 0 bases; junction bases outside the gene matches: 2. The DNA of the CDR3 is TGTGCCAGCAGTTCGACAGGGGTAGCCAAAAACATTCAGTACTTC. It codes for CASSSTGVAKNIQYF.

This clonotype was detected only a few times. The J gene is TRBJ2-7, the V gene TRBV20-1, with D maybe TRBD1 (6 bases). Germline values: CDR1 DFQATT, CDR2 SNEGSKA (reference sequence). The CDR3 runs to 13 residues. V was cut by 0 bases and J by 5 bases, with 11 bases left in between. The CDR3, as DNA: TGCAGTGCTAGAGATGGGACAAGCCACGAGCAGTACTTC. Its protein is CSARDGTSHEQYF.

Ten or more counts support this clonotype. For the CDR3, the DNA is TGTGCCAGCAGCTTAGTGGGGTTCGACACTGAAGCTTTCTTT. It yields the protein CASSLVGFDTEAFF. The V gene is TRBV7-2, the J gene TRBJ1-1; D is undetermined. Deletions cut 1 base from V and 3 bases from J, with 9 bases between. The CDR3 loop spans 14 amino acids. In germline, CDR1 is SGHTA, CDR2 FQGNSA.

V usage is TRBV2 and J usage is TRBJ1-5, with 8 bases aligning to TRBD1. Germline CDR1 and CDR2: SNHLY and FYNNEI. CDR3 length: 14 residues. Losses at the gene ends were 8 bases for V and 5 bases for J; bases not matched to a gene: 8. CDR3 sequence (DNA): TGTGCCAGCCGAACCGACAGGGGCGATCAGCCCCAGCATTTT. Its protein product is CASRTDRGDQPQHF.

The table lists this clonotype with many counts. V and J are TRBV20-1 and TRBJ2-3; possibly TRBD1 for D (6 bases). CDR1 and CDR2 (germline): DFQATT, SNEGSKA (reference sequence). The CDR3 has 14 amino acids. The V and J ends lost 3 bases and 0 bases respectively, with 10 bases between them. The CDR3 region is CSARTRGSTDTQYF. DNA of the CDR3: TGCAGTGCTAGGACCAGGGGAAGCACAGATACGCAGTATTTT.

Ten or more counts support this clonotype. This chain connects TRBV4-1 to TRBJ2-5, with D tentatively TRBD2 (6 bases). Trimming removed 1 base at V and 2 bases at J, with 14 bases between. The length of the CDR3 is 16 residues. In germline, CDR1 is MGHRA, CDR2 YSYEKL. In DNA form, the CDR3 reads TGCGCCAGCAGCCAAGCGCTAGCGACCTCACAAGAGACCCAGTACTTC. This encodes CASSQALATSQETQYF.

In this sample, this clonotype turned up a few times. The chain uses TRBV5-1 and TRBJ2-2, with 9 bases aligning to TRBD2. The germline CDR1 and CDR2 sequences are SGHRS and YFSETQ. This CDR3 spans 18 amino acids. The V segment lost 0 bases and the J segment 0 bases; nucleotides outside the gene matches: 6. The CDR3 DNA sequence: TGCGCCAGCAGCTTGGCCCTGTCTAGCGGGACGAACACCGGGGAGCTGTTTTTT. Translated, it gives CASSLALSSGTNTGELFF.

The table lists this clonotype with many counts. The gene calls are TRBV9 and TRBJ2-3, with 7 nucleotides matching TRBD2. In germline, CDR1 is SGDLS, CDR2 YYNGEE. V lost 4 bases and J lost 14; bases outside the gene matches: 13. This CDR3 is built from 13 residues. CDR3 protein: CASSPRLADHLYF. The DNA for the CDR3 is TGTGCCAGCAGCCCCCGGCTAGCGGACCACCTGTATTTT.

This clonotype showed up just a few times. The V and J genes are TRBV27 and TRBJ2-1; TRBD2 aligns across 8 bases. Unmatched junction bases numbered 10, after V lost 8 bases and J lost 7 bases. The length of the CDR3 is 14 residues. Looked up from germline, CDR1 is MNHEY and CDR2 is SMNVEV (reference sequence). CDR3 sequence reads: CASGPVGGRNEQFF. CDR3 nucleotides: TGTGCCAGCGGCCCTGTGGGCGGGAGGAATGAGCAGTTCTTC.

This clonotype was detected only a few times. The CDR3, as DNA: TGTGCCAGCAGCCCCCCCCTGGGAGGGCCCGGGGAGCTGTTTTTT. This encodes CASSPPLGGPGELFF. The chain recombines TRBV7-9 with TRBJ2-2; TRBD2 matches at 7 bases. Germline V lookup: CDR1 SEHNR, CDR2 FQNEAQ (reference sequence). The CDR3 length is 15 residues. The V segment lost 5 bases and the J segment 6 bases; nucleotides outside the gene matches: 9.